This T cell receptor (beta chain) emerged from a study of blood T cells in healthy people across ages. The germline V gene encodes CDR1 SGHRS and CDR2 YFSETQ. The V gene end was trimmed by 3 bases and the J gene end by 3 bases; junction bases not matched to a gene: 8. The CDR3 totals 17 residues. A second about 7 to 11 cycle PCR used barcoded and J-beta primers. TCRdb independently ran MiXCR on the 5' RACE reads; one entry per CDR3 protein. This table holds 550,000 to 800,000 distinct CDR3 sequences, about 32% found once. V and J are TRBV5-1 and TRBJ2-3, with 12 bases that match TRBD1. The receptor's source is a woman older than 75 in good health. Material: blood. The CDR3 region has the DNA TGCGCCAGCAGCTGGGGGGACAGGGGGCGCCAGACAGATACGCAGTATTTT. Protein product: CASSWGDRGRQTDTQYF.